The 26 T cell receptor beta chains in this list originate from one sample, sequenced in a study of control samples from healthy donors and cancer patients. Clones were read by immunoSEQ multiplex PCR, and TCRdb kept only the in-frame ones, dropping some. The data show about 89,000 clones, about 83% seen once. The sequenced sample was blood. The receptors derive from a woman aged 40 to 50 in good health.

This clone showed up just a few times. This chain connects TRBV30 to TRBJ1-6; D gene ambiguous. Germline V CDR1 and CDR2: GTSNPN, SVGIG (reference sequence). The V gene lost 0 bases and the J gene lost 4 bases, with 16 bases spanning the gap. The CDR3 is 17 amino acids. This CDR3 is CAWSVRQERDYNSPLHF. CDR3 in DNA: TGTGCCTGGAGTGTACGGCAGGAGAGGGATTATAATTCACCCCTCCACTTT.

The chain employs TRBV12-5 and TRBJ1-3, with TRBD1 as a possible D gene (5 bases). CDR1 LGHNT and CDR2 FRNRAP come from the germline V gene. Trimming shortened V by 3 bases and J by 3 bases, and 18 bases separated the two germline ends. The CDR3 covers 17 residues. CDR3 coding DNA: TGTGCTAGTGGTTTTCTGGACAACAGCCTGAGTGGAAACACCATATATTTT. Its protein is CASGFLDNSLSGNTIYF.

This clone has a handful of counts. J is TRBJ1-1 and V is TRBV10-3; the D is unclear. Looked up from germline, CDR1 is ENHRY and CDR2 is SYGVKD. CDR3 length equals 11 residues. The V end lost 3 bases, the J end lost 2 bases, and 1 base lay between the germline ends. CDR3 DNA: TGTGCCATCAGTGAAAACACTGAAGCTTTCTTT. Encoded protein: CAISENTEAFF.

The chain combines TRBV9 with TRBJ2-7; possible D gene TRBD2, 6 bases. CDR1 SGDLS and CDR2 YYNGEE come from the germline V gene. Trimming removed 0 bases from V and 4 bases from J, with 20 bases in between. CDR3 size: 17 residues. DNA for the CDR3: TGTGCCAGCAGCGTAGAAGACGGGACTCAAATGGTGTACGAGCAGTACTTC. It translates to CASSVEDGTQMVYEQYF.

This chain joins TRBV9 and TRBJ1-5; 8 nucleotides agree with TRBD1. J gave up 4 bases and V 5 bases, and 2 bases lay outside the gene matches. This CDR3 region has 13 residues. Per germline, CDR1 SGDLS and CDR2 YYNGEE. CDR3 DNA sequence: TGTGCCAGCAGGAGACAGGGGAATCAGCCCCAGCATTTT. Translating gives CASRRQGNQPQHF.

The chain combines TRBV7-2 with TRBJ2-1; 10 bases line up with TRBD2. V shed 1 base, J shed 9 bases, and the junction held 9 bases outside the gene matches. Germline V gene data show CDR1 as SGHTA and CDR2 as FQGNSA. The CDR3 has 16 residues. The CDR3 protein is CASSLVGSGGLGEQFF. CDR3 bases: TGTGCCAGCAGCTTAGTTGGTAGCGGGGGGTTGGGTGAGCAGTTCTTC.

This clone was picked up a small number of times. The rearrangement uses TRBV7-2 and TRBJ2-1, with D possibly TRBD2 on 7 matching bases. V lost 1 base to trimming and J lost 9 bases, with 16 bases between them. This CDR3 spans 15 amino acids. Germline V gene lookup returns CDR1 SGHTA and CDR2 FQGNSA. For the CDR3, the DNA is TGTGCCAGCAGCTTAGTTTCGGGGGGCCCCGGTGAGCAGTTCTTC. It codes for CASSLVSGGPGEQFF.

The CDR3 DNA reads as TGTGCCAGCTCACCCGTCCCGAACTACGAGCAGTACTTC. Translation: CASSPVPNYEQYF. The chain joins TRBV18 to TRBJ2-7; D gene unclear. CDR1 KGHSH and CDR2 LQKENI come from the germline V gene. This CDR3 comprises 13 residues. Trimming shortened V by 3 bases and J by 3 bases, and 9 bases separated the two germline ends.

This CDR3 is CASSRLASGRETQYF. CDR3 coding DNA: TGTGCCAGCAGTAGACTAGCGTCGGGGAGGGAGACCCAGTACTTC. V usage is TRBV7-2 and J usage is TRBJ2-5; 8 bases are shared with TRBD2. Germline CDR1 reads SGHTA; CDR2 reads FQGNSA. CDR3 length: 15 residues. J was trimmed by 5 bases and V by 6 bases; bases with no gene match: 11.

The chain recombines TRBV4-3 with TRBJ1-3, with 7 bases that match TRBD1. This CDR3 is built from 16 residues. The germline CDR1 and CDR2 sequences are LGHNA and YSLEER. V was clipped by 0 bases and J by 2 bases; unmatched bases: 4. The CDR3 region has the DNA TGCGCCAGCAGCCAAGATACAGGGGCGGCTGGAAACACCATATATTTT. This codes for CASSQDTGAAGNTIYF.

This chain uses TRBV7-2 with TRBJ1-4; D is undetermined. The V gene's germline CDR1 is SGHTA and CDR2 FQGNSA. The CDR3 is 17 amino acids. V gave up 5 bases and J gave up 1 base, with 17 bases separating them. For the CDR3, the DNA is TGTGCCAGCAGCCAAGGCGATTCGTGGAGAACTAATGAAAAACTGTTTTTT. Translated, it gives CASSQGDSWRTNEKLFF.

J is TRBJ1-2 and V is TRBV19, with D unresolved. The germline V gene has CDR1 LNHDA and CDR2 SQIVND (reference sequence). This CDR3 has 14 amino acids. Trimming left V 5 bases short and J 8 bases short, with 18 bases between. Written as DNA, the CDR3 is TGTGCCAGTAGTTCCCCGAGGGCATTCAACGGCTACACCTTC. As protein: CASSSPRAFNGYTF.

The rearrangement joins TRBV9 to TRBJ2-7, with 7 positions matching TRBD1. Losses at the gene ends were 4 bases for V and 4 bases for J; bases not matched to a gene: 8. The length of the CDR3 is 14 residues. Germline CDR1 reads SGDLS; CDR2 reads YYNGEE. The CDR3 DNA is TGTGCCAGCAGCCAATCCGGGACAGATTACGAGCAGTACTTC. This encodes CASSQSGTDYEQYF.

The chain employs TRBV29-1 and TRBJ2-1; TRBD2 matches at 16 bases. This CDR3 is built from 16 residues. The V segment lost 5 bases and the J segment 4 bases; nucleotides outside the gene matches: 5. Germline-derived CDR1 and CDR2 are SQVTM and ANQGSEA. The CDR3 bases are TGCAGCGTTCCTGGGACTAGCGGGGGGGCTTACAATGAGCAGTTCTTC. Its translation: CSVPGTSGGAYNEQFF.

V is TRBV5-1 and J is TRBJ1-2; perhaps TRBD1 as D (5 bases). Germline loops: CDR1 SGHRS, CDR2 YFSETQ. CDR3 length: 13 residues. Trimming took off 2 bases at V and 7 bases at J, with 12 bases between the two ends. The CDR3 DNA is TGCGCCAGCAGCTTCGGGGCGTCGATTGGCTACACCTTC. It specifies CASSFGASIGYTF. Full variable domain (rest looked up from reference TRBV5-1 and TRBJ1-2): KAGVTQTPRYLIKTRGQQVTLSCSPISGHRSVSWYQQTPGQGLQFLFEYFSETQRNKGNFPGRFSGRQFSNSRSEMNVSTLELGDSALYLCASSFGASIGYTFGSGTRLTVV.

The CDR3 reads CASRQGNEKLFF. CDR3 sequence (DNA): TGTGCTAGTAGACAGGGAAACGAAAAACTGTTTTTT. The rearrangement uses TRBV12-5 and TRBJ1-4; the match to TRBD1 covers 7 bases. With 8 bases clipped from V and 8 bases from J, the junction kept 5 bases outside the gene matches. The CDR3 covers 12 residues. Germline V gene lookup returns CDR1 LGHNT and CDR2 FRNRAP.

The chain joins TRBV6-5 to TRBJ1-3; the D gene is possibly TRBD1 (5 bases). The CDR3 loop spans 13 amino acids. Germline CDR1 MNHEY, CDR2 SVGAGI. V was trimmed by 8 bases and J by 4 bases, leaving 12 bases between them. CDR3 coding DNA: TGTGCCAGCTTAGGGGCCCCAGGAAACACCATATATTTT. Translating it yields CASLGAPGNTIYF.

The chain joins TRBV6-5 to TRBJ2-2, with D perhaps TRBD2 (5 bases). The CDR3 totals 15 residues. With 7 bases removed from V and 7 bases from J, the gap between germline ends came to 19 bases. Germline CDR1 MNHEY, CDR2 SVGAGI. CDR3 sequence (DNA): TGTGCCAGCACCTTAGAGGCGGGCCCCAACGGGGAGCTGTTTTTT. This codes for CASTLEAGPNGELFF.

The CDR3 loop reads CASSPRQGARGDGYTF. The CDR3 nucleotides read TGTGCCAGCTCACCCCGGCAGGGGGCGCGGGGCGATGGCTACACCTTC. V gene TRBV18 combines with J gene TRBJ1-2, with TRBD1 matching over 8 bases. Trimming at V came to 3 bases and at J to 6 bases, leaving 12 bases not matched to a gene. The CDR3 is 16 amino acids. Looked up from germline, CDR1 is KGHSH and CDR2 is LQKENI. Variable domain in full (rest from reference TRBV18 and TRBJ1-2): NAGVMQNPRHLVRRRGQEARLRCSPMKGHSHVYWYRQLPEEGLKFMVYLQKENIIDESGMPKERFSAEFPKEGPSILRIQQVVRGDSAAYFCASSPRQGARGDGYTFGSGTRLTVV.

CDR3 residues: CASTSGTGSWATIYF. For the CDR3, the DNA is TGTGCCAGCACCTCCGGGACAGGGAGTTGGGCCACCATATATTTT. The rearrangement links TRBV6-4 to TRBJ1-3; TRBD1 aligns across 9 bases. V was pared by 7 bases and J by 9 bases, with 13 bases of the junction left unmatched. Germline V gene data show CDR1 as MRHNA and CDR2 as SNTAGT. The CDR3 contains 15 residues.

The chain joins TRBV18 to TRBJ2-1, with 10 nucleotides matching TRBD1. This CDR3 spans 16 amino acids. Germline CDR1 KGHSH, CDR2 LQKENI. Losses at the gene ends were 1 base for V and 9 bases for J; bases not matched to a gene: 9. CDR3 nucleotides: TGTGCCAGCTCACCACTGGGGGGGACAGGGGTTTCTGAGCAGTTCTTC. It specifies CASSPLGGTGVSEQFF. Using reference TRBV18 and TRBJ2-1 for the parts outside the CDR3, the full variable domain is NAGVMQNPRHLVRRRGQEARLRCSPMKGHSHVYWYRQLPEEGLKFMVYLQKENIIDESGMPKERFSAEFPKEGPSILRIQQVVRGDSAAYFCASSPLGGTGVSEQFFGPGTRLTVL.

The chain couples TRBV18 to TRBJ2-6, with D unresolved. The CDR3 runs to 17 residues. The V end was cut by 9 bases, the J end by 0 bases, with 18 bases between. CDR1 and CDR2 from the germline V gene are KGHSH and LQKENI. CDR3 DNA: TGTGCCAGAATTACTATCCCTTGTCCCTCTGGGGCCAACGTCCTGACTTTC. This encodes CARITIPCPSGANVLTF.

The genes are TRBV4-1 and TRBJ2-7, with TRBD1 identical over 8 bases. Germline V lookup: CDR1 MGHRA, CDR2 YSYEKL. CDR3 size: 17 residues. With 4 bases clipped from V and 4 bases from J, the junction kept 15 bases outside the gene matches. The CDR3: CASSLNWKAGGDYEQYF. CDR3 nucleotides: TGCGCCAGCAGCCTTAATTGGAAGGCAGGGGGCGATTACGAGCAGTACTTC.

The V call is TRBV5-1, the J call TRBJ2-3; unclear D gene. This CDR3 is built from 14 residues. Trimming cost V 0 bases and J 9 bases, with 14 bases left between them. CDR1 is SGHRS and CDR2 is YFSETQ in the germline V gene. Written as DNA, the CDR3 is TGCGCCAGCAGCTTGGGCCCGATCCCGGCCACGCAGTATTTT. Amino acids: CASSLGPIPATQYF.

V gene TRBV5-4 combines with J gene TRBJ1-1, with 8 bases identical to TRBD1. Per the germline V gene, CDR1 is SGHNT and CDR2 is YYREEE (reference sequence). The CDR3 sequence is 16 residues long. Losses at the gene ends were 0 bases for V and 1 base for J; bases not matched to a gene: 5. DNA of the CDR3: TGTGCCAGCAGCTTGGGGTCAGGGGGCTCGAACACTGAAGCTTTCTTT. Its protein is CASSLGSGGSNTEAFF.

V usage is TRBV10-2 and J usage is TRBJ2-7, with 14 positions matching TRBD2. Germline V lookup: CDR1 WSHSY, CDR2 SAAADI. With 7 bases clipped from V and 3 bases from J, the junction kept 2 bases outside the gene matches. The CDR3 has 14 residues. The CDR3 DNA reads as TGCGCCAGCACCGGGACTAGCGGGGGCTACGAGCAGTACTTC. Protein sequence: CASTGTSGGYEQYF.